The rows below give T cell receptor beta chains drawn from one sample of a study of T cell responses to AZD1222 COVID-19 vaccine. Sequencing used immunoSEQ multiplex PCR; TCRdb keeps in-frame clones, though not all of them. This sample has 140,000 to 150,000 clones; roughly 89% occur once, and the top ten carry around 1.7%. Sequenced material: peripheral blood, taken on day 0 of AZD1222 vaccination. The receptor set was obtained from an adult in good health. Both conserved end residues are part of each CDR3. The D gene is left open where the match is weak. Clone size is stated in some rows and not others, as once, few, many or a class when expanded.

J	D	V	size	DNA	CDR3
TRBJ2-2	TRBD1	TRBV5-1	-	TGCGCCAGCAGCTCGACAGGGTCGAACACCGGGGAGCTGTTTTTT	CASSSTGSNTGELFF
TRBJ2-7	-	TRBV6-5	-	TGTGCCAGCAGTTCCCTCGGGGGTCGTACGCCCTACGAGCAGTACTTC	CASSSLGGRTPYEQYF
TRBJ1-5	-	TRBV6-4	-	TGTGCCAGCAGTGACTCCGGGGGGAGCGGGCCCCAGCATTTT	CASSDSGGSGPQHF
TRBJ2-7	-	TRBV28	-	TGTGCCAGCAGTTCCGAGCGGAGTGGGAGCTCCTACGAGCAGTACTTC	CASSSERSGSSYEQYF
TRBJ1-4	TRBD1	TRBV4-1	-	TGCGCCAGCAGCCAGCGGACAGGGGGCACTAATGAAAAACTGTTTTTT	CASSQRTGGTNEKLFF
TRBJ2-7	-	TRBV30	-	TGTGCCTGGAGTAAAGGGTCCTACGAGCAGTACTTC	CAWSKGSYEQYF
TRBJ2-2	TRBD2	TRBV11-2	-	TGTGCCAGCAGTTCCGGGACTAGCGGGTTCACCGGGGAGCTGTTTTTT	CASSSGTSGFTGELFF
TRBJ2-1	-	TRBV10-3	-	TGTGCCGCCCGGGCCAGGGGATCCTACAATGAGCAGTTCTTC	CAARARGSYNEQFF
TRBJ2-1	-	TRBV15	-	TGTGCCACCAGCAGAGCAGGGCGTCCCTCCTACAATGAGCAGTTCTTC	CATSRAGRPSYNEQFF
TRBJ2-5	-	TRBV5-1	-	TGCGCCAGCAGCGCGGACGTATATGGTGAGACCCAGTACTTC	CASSADVYGETQYF
TRBJ1-5	-	TRBV6-5	-	TGTGCCAGCAGGGACCAGAGAAATCAGCCCCAGCATTTT	CASRDQRNQPQHF
TRBJ1-1	-	TRBV9	-	TGTGCCAGCAGCGTAGCCTATAACACTGAAGCTTTCTTT	CASSVAYNTEAFF
TRBJ2-1	TRBD2	TRBV4-1	-	TGCGCCAGCAGCACGCTAGCGGTTTGGTACAATGAGCAGTTCTTC	CASSTLAVWYNEQFF
TRBJ1-4	-	TRBV7-8	once	TGTGCCAGCAGCCCACAGGGTTACGGTGAAAAACTGTTTTTT	CASSPQGYGEKLFF
TRBJ2-1	-	TRBV28	-	TGTGCCAGCAGTTTATTCGTGTCGCGGGCGAGCTCCTACAATGAGCAGTTCTTC	CASSLFVSRASSYNEQFF
TRBJ2-5	-	TRBV5-1	once	TGCGCCAGCAGCTTGGTTGGGGGCTTATTACAAGAGACCCAGTACTTC	CASSLVGGLLQETQYF
TRBJ2-2	-	TRBV9	-	TGTGCCAGCAGCGTTACAGGTTTATCCGCCGGGGAGCTGTTTTTT	CASSVTGLSAGELFF
TRBJ2-7	-	TRBV13	-	TGTGCCAGCAGCTTTGGACGGGGATACTACGAGCAGTACTTC	CASSFGRGYYEQYF
TRBJ2-5	TRBD1	TRBV4-1	-	TGCGCCAGCGGGTTGACAGGGTTCGAGACCCAGTACTTC	CASGLTGFETQYF
TRBJ2-7	TRBD1	TRBV2	-	TGTGCCAGCGAAACGACAGGGATGACCTACGAGCAGTACTTC	CASETTGMTYEQYF
TRBJ1-2	-	TRBV4-1	large	TGCGCCAGCAGCCAAGAGGCGGGGAGTATGGATGGCTACACCTTC	CASSQEAGSMDGYTF
TRBJ2-5	-	TRBV5-4	-	TGTGCCAGCAGCTTGTCGAAGGGCAACCAAGAGACCCAGTACTTC	CASSLSKGNQETQYF
TRBJ1-2	-	TRBV19	-	TGTGCCAGTAGTATCAGACAGGCTGTATCTGGCTACACCTTC	CASSIRQAVSGYTF
TRBJ2-5	-	TRBV18	-	TGTGCCAGCTCACCACCGGGGCAGGGAAAAGAGACCCAGTACTTC	CASSPPGQGKETQYF
TRBJ2-5	TRBD2	TRBV11-2	-	TGTGCCAGCAGCTATAGTCGGGCGGGAGGGCAGGAGACCCAGTACTTC	CASSYSRAGGQETQYF
TRBJ2-7	-	TRBV30	-	TGTGCCTGGGTATTAGGCGGGTTTAGTCAGGAGGGGGAGGGCGAGCAGTACTTC	CAWVLGGFSQEGEGEQYF
TRBJ1-1	-	TRBV7-3	-	TGTGCCAGCACAATCCGCGCTTTCTTT	CASTIRAFF
TRBJ1-1	-	TRBV12-5	-	TGTGCTAGTGGTTTTCAGGTTGGGCAGGCGGGAGAAGCTTTCTTT	CASGFQVGQAGEAFF
TRBJ2-3	-	TRBV19	-	TGTGCCAGTAGTATTAGGGGTTTCACAGATACGCAGTATTTT	CASSIRGFTDTQYF
TRBJ1-1	-	TRBV27	-	TGTGCCAGCAGTTTCGTGAGGAACACTGAAGCTTTCTTT	CASSFVRNTEAFF
TRBJ2-7	TRBD2	TRBV4-1	-	TGCGCCAGCAGCCATAGACTAGCGGGAGTAGGTTCCTACGAGCAGTACTTC	CASSHRLAGVGSYEQYF
TRBJ2-7	-	TRBV2	few	TGTGCCAGCAGCCTAGGGGAGCAGTACTTC	CASSLGEQYF
TRBJ1-1	TRBD1	TRBV2	-	TGTGCCACAAAACTTGCGGGACAGGGGAACACTGAAGCTTTCTTT	CATKLAGQGNTEAFF
TRBJ1-4	-	TRBV7-8	-	TGTGCCAGCAGCCCTCGACAGGCAACTAATGAAAAACTGTTTTTT	CASSPRQATNEKLFF
TRBJ2-7	TRBD1	TRBV5-1	-	TGCGCCAGCAGCTTGGGGGGAGGACAGGGATCCTACGAGCAGTACTTC	CASSLGGGQGSYEQYF
TRBJ1-2	TRBD1	TRBV6-2/TRBV6-3	-	TGTGCCAGCAGTCCCGAGACAGGGGATTATGGCTACACCTTC	CASSPETGDYGYTF
TRBJ1-4	-	TRBV5-1	-	TGCGCCAGCAGTTCAGGGTCCTTAGGTGAAAAACTGTTTTTT	CASSSGSLGEKLFF
TRBJ1-1	-	TRBV7-3	-	TGTGCCAGCAGCCCCCTCTTGGGCACTGAAGCTTTCTTT	CASSPLLGTEAFF
TRBJ1-1	-	TRBV7-8	-	TGTGCCAGCAGCCTGACTCATATAGGGACTGAAGCTTTCTTT	CASSLTHIGTEAFF
TRBJ2-3	-	TRBV21-1	-	TGTGCCAGCAGCAAACTCCTAGCTTCCGGCCAGTTCACAGATACGCAGTATTTT	CASSKLLASGQFTDTQYF
TRBJ1-1	-	TRBV6-5	once	TGTGCCAGCAGCCTACGGGGGGTAACGTCTGAAGCTTTCTTT	CASSLRGVTSEAFF
TRBJ2-5	TRBD2	TRBV5-1	-	TGCGCCAGCAGCTTATTAGCGGGAGGGCCGGGAGAGACCCAGTACTTC	CASSLLAGGPGETQYF
TRBJ2-1	-	TRBV7-9	-	TGTGCCAGCAGCTTTACGAGCGGATACAATGAGCAGTTCTTC	CASSFTSGYNEQFF
TRBJ2-1	TRBD2	TRBV19	-	TGTGCCAGTATGGGCGGGAGGTCGAGCTCCTACAATGAGCAGTTCTTC	CASMGGRSSSYNEQFF
TRBJ2-3	TRBD2	TRBV24-1	-	TGTGCCACCAGTGATGCTAGCGGGAGTTGGGCAGATACGCAGTATTTT	CATSDASGSWADTQYF
TRBJ2-1	-	TRBV4-1	-	TGCGCCAGCAGCCCAGGGATCAATGAGCAGTTCTTC	CASSPGINEQFF
TRBJ2-7	-	TRBV27	-	TGTGCCAGCAGCCGTAGCAGGGGGGGACACGAGCAGTACTTC	CASSRSRGGHEQYF
TRBJ1-2	TRBD1	TRBV27	-	TGTGCCAGCAGTCCCTACGGGACAGCTAACTATGGCTACACCTTC	CASSPYGTANYGYTF
TRBJ2-7	-	TRBV29-1	-	TGCAGCGTGCTGACTAGAACTTACGAGCAGTACTTC	CSVLTRTYEQYF
TRBJ1-1	-	TRBV7-9	-	TGTGCCAGCTCAGCTCCCGGGGGTCCAATGAACACTGAAGCTTTCTTT	CASSAPGGPMNTEAFF
TRBJ2-2	-	TRBV4-1	-	TGCGCCAGCAGCCAAGATCCAGCGGTAAACACCGGGGAGCTGTTTTTT	CASSQDPAVNTGELFF
TRBJ2-1	-	TRBV18	-	TGTGCCAGCTCACCAGTTTTGGGCGGACCTTACAATGAGCAGTTCTTC	CASSPVLGGPYNEQFF
TRBJ1-2	-	TRBV28	-	TGTGCCAGTCTCGACGACTATGGCTACACCTTC	CASLDDYGYTF
TRBJ2-1	TRBD2	TRBV5-4	-	TGTGCCAGCAGCTTGGTACTAGCGGGAGGTCGAGAGCAGTTCTTC	CASSLVLAGGREQFF
TRBJ1-1	-	TRBV5-1	-	TGCGCCAGCAGCTCCGCCCAAGGAGCTTTCTTT	CASSSAQGAFF
TRBJ1-2	-	TRBV6-2/TRBV6-3	once	TGTGCCAGCAGCTTGGACAGAAACTATGGCTACACCTTC	CASSLDRNYGYTF
TRBJ1-1	-	TRBV7-9	-	TGTGCCAGCAGCTTGTCGGCGAACACTGAAGCTTTCTTT	CASSLSANTEAFF
TRBJ1-6	-	TRBV18	-	TGTGCCAGCTCCTGGCAGGACGGTTATAATTCACCCCTCCACTTT	CASSWQDGYNSPLHF
TRBJ1-5	-	TRBV19	-	TGTGCCAGTAGTATAGTGGGGCGGCTTAGCAATCAGCCCCAGCATTTT	CASSIVGRLSNQPQHF